The 25 T cell receptor beta chains presented below share a single source sample, sequenced in a study of patients and donors after allogeneic stem cell transplantation. TCRdb passed the RT-PCR reads through MiXCR, listing each CDR3 protein once. Of about 40,000 distinct CDR3 sequences listed, about 31% are singletons. The sequenced sample was blood, either unsorted or a sorted T cell fraction (not recorded which). These receptors all come from a human donor who was either an allogeneic HSCT recipient or a stem cell or donor lymphocyte infusion donor (not recorded which). It is not recorded whose cells these are; they may come from a transplant donor.

Comments on this clonotype: A single base separates this from a much larger clone, so it may be a read error. The chain couples TRBV27 to TRBJ2-2; D is undetermined. Germline V gene sequence: CDR1 MNHEY, CDR2 SMNVEV (reference sequence). V was clipped by 4 bases and J by 4 bases, with 1 base between them. This CDR3 contains 11 residues. CDR3 residues: CASSSTGELFF. The CDR3, as DNA: TGTGCCAGCAGTTCCACCGGGGAGCTGTTTTTT.

This chain uses TRBV20-1 with TRBJ2-7; tentatively, D is TRBD2 (5 bases). V lost 6 bases to trimming and J lost 4 bases, with 16 bases between them. The CDR3 contains 13 residues. CDR1 and CDR2 (germline): DFQATT, SNEGSKA (reference sequence). The CDR3 sequence: CSALSRERYEQYF. CDR3 sequence (DNA): TGCAGTGCATTGTCGAGGGAGAGGTACGAGCAGTACTTC.

The chain employs TRBV18 and TRBJ2-2, with 10 positions matching TRBD2. CDR3 size: 16 residues. The J segment lost 0 bases and the V segment lost 3 bases, leaving 1 base of the junction unmatched. CDR1 is KGHSH and CDR2 is LQKENI in the germline V gene. CDR3 nucleotide sequence: TGTGCCAGCTCACCGACTAGCGGGTCGAACACCGGGGAGCTGTTTTTT. As protein: CASSPTSGSNTGELFF.

The rearrangement joins TRBV7-9 to TRBJ2-6, with D possibly TRBD1 on 5 matching bases. The CDR3 runs to 16 residues. CDR1 and CDR2 (germline): SEHNR, FQNEAQ (reference sequence). Trimming left V 5 bases short and J 9 bases short, with 20 bases between. The CDR3 reads CASSRPSTGWDNVLTF. The CDR3 DNA is TGTGCCAGCAGCCGACCCTCTACAGGTTGGGACAACGTCCTGACTTTC.

The sample holds a few counts of this clonotype. Mismatch with germline at one junction end may stem from a read error. This rearrangement joins TRBV7-9 to TRBJ1-5; D is undetermined. Per the germline V gene, CDR1 is SEHNR and CDR2 is FQNEAQ (reference sequence). There are 13 residues in the CDR3. CDR3 amino acids: CASSLGPDSSLFF. CDR3 DNA sequence: TGTGCCAGCAGCTTAGGGCCTGATTCCTCGCTATTTTTT.

The gene calls are TRBV20-1 and TRBJ2-1, with D tentatively TRBD2 (6 bases). CDR3 length equals 14 residues. Trimming removed 3 bases from V and 3 bases from J, with 12 bases in between. CDR1 DFQATT and CDR2 SNEGSKA come from the germline V gene (reference sequence). The CDR3 reads CSASLRLGYNEQFF. The CDR3 region has the DNA TGCAGTGCTAGTTTACGACTAGGCTACAATGAGCAGTTCTTC.

In its sample, this clonotype was seen a few times. This chain uses TRBV10-1 with TRBJ2-7; D ambiguous. Trimming took off 0 bases at V and 3 bases at J, with 12 bases between the two ends. Germline CDR1 reads WNHNN; CDR2 reads SYGVQD (reference sequence). The CDR3 loop spans 15 amino acids. CDR3 region: CASSESHFPGYEQYF. CDR3 nucleotide sequence: TGCGCCAGCAGTGAGTCTCATTTCCCCGGCTACGAGCAGTACTTC.

This clonotype has just a few counts. This sequence joins TRBV5-5 and TRBJ1-2; 7 nucleotides align to TRBD1. CDR1 is SGHKS, CDR2 YYEKEE, per germline (reference sequence). There are 13 residues in the CDR3. V shed 4 bases, J shed 4 bases, and the junction held 4 bases outside the gene matches. CDR3 sequence: CASSTGQFYGYTF. The DNA for the CDR3 is TGTGCCAGCAGCACGGGACAGTTCTATGGCTACACCTTC.

V is TRBV2 and J is TRBJ2-1, with D tentatively TRBD2 (6 bases). V shed 6 bases and J shed 0 bases, with 15 bases lying between them. The germline V gene has CDR1 SNHLY and CDR2 FYNNEI. There are 16 residues in the CDR3. CDR3 residues: CASREGLTSSYNEQFF. CDR3 sequence (DNA): TGTGCCAGCAGGGAGGGGCTAACGAGCTCCTACAATGAGCAGTTCTTC.

This clonotype was seen only a few times. J is TRBJ2-3 and V is TRBV20-1; 9 nucleotides align to TRBD1. CDR3 size: 17 residues. CDR1 is DFQATT and CDR2 is SNEGSKA in the germline V gene (reference sequence). V lost 5 bases to trimming and J lost 0 bases; unmatched junction nucleotides: 12. The CDR3 reads CSAPGQGKLLSTDTQYF. CDR3 in DNA: TGCAGTGCTCCGGGACAGGGTAAACTACTGAGCACAGATACGCAGTATTTT.

This clonotype was seen once. J is TRBJ1-3 and V is TRBV6-5, with D hard to call. The germline V gene encodes CDR1 MNHEY and CDR2 SVGAGI. There are 15 residues in the CDR3. V shed 6 bases and J shed 0 bases, with 12 bases lying between them. CDR3 DNA sequence: TGTGCCAGCAGAGAGGGTTGGTTCTCTGGAAACACCATATATTTT. This translates into CASREGWFSGNTIYF.

This clonotype was detected a few times. V usage is TRBV7-2 and J usage is TRBJ1-1; 8 bases line up with TRBD1. CDR3 length: 16 residues. Germline trimming cut 1 base from V and 0 bases from J; bases unmatched to any gene: 4. In germline, CDR1 is SGHTA, CDR2 FQGNSA. The CDR3 bases are TGTGCCAGCAGCTTAGTGTCAGGGGGCTTGAACACTGAAGCTTTCTTT. Its protein is CASSLVSGGLNTEAFF.

This chain joins TRBV5-5 and TRBJ2-1, with 7 bases aligning to TRBD2. The germline gives CDR1 SGHKS, CDR2 YYEKEE (reference sequence). The junction had 8 bases not matched to a gene; V was cut back by 5 bases and J by 6 bases. The CDR3 loop spans 14 amino acids. The CDR3 spells CASRYREATNEQFF. DNA for the CDR3: TGTGCCAGCAGGTACCGGGAGGCAACCAATGAGCAGTTCTTC.

Comment on this clonotype: Being one base from a much bigger clone, this may be a read error. V gene TRBV5-1 combines with J gene TRBJ2-1; D is ambiguous. V was shortened by 3 bases and J by 2 bases, with 6 bases between the two germline ends. This CDR3 has 13 amino acids. From germline, CDR1 is SGHRS and CDR2 YFSETQ. The CDR3 DNA reads as TGCGCCAGCAGCTACGGAACCTACAATGAGCAGTTCTTC. Translated: CASSYGTYNEQFF.

The V gene is TRBV10-3, the J gene TRBJ2-3; 7 bases are a match to TRBD1. The CDR3 runs to 16 residues. CDR1 and CDR2 (germline): ENHRY, SYGVKD. V lost 5 bases and J lost 2; bases outside the gene matches: 10. DNA of the CDR3: TGTGCCATCAGTTCAACACAGGGGCTGTACACAGATACGCAGTATTTT. Amino acid sequence: CAISSTQGLYTDTQYF.

The V and J genes are TRBV29-1 and TRBJ1-1, with D possibly TRBD1 on 6 matching bases. From germline, CDR1 is SQVTM and CDR2 ANQGSEA. Deletions cut 5 bases from V and 12 bases from J, with 22 bases between. The length of the CDR3 is 13 residues. The chain's CDR3 is CSVSSRGGLGSFF. The DNA of the CDR3 is TGCAGCGTTTCCTCTCGAGGGGGGCTCGGGTCTTTCTTT.

This clonotype appeared a few times. The chain couples TRBV5-1 to TRBJ1-3; D uncertain. The CDR3 totals 16 residues. Germline V gives CDR1 SGHRS, CDR2 YFSETQ. V shed 0 bases and J shed 2 bases, with 12 bases lying between them. CDR3 residues: CASSLVSPTAGNTIYF. Written as DNA, the CDR3 is TGCGCCAGCAGCTTGGTTTCCCCCACCGCTGGAAACACCATATATTTT.

The V call is TRBV9, the J call TRBJ2-1; 12 nucleotides agree with TRBD1. J gave up 9 bases and V 0 bases, and 4 bases lay outside the gene matches. Germline CDR1 is SGDLS and CDR2 is YYNGEE. This CDR3 contains 15 residues. DNA for the CDR3: TGTGCCAGCAGCGTAGCCGGGACAGGGGGCCGTGAGCAGTTCTTC. Its translation: CASSVAGTGGREQFF.

J is TRBJ2-2 and V is TRBV10-3, with D possibly matching TRBD2 (5 bases). CDR3 length: 13 amino acids. Germline loops: CDR1 ENHRY, CDR2 SYGVKD. Trimming cost V 5 bases and J 6 bases, with 10 bases left between them. Written as DNA, the CDR3 is TGTGCCATCAGTCTGAGGGAGCCCGGGGAGCTGTTTTTT. Translation gives CAISLREPGELFF.

This clonotype was seen more than once but under ten times. V gene TRBV6-2 or TRBV6-3 combines with J gene TRBJ1-2; D not resolved. Germline V gene data show CDR1 as MNHEY and CDR2 as SVGEGT. The V end lost 8 bases, the J end lost 2 bases, and 3 bases lay between the germline ends. CDR3 length equals 10 residues. The CDR3 sequence is CASGNYGYTF. DNA of the CDR3: TGTGCCAGCGGGAACTATGGCTACACCTTC.

The sample holds a few counts of this clonotype. The rearrangement uses TRBV12-3 or TRBV12-4 and TRBJ1-1; no definite D call. Trimming removed 3 bases at V and 0 bases at J, with 8 bases between. The CDR3 sequence is 14 residues long. The chain's CDR3 is CASSLMQLNTEAFF. In DNA form, the CDR3 reads TGTGCCAGCAGTTTGATGCAGTTGAACACTGAAGCTTTCTTT.

This clonotype was seen a handful of times. The DNA for the CDR3 is TGTGCCAGCTCCGGAATGGCCTATGGCTACACCTTC. It encodes CASSGMAYGYTF. The chain combines TRBV7-3 with TRBJ1-2; D uncertain. The CDR3 totals 12 residues. V lost 8 bases and J 4 bases, leaving 11 bases between the germline ends. Germline loops: CDR1 SGHTA, CDR2 FQGTGA.

This clonotype appeared a single time. Compared with germline, one end of the junction differs, possibly owing to a read error. The chain is built from TRBV12-3 or TRBV12-4 and TRBJ1-2; 7 bases match TRBD1. The CDR3 is made up of 13 amino acids. The CDR3 region is CAGRSTGAYGYTF. In DNA form, the CDR3 reads TGTGCCGGCAGAAGTACAGGGGCCTATGGCTACACCTTC.

Worth noting for this clonotype: This may come from a read error, since a much larger clone is one base off. The chain couples TRBV20-1 to TRBJ1-1, with 7 bases fitting TRBD1. CDR3 size: 16 residues. The germline V gene encodes CDR1 DFQATT and CDR2 SNEGSKA (reference sequence). J gave up 1 base and V 1 base, and 9 bases lay outside the gene matches. The CDR3 loop reads CSARAPGGKANTEAFF. The CDR3 region has the DNA TGCAGTGCTAGAGCCCCAGGGGGGAAGGCGAACACTGAAGCTTTCTTT.

The rearrangement joins TRBV12-3 or TRBV12-4 to TRBJ2-2; D unresolved. With 3 bases removed from V and 4 bases from J, the gap between germline ends came to 9 bases. This CDR3 contains 14 residues. The CDR3 spells CASSFTQPTGELFF. The CDR3 nucleotides are TGTGCCAGCAGTTTTACACAGCCCACCGGGGAGCTGTTTTTT.